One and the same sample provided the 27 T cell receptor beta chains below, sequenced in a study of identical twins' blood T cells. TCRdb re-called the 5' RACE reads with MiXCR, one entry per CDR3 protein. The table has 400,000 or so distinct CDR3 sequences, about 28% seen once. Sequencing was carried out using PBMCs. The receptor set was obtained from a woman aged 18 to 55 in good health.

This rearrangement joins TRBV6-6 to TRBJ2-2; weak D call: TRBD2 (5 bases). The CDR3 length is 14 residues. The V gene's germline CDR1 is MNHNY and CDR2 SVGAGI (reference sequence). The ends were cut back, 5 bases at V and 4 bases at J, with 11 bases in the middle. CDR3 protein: CASSKTRSTGELFF. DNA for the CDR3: TGTGCCAGCAGTAAAACTAGAAGCACCGGGGAGCTGTTTTTT.

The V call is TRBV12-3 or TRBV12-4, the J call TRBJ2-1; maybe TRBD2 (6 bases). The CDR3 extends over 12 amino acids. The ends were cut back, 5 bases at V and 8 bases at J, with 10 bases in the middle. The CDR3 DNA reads TGTGCCAGCAGTCCACCGGGAGATGAGCAGTTCTTC. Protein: CASSPPGDEQFF.

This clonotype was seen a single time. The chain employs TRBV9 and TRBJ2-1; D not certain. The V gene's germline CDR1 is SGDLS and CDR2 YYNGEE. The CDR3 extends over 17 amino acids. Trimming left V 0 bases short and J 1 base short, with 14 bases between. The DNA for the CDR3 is TGTGCCAGCAGCGTAGCACCGGGCTTCGGGTCCTACAATGAGCAGTTCTTC. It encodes CASSVAPGFGSYNEQFF.

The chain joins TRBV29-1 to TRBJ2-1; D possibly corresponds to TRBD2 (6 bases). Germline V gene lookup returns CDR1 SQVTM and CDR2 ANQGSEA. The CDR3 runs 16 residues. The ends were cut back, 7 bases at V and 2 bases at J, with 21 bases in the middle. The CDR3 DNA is TGCAGCGCGTTACTTCGGGGGAGGCCCACCTACAATGAGCAGTTCTTC. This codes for CSALLRGRPTYNEQFF.

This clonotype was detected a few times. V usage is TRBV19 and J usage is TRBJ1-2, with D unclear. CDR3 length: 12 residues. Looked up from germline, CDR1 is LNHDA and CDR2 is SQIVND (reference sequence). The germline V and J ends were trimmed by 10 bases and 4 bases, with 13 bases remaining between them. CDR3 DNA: TGTGCCACCGCTGACGGACCCTATGGCTACACCTTC. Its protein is CATADGPYGYTF. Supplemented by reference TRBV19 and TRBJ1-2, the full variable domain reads DGGITQSPKYLFRKEGQNVTLSCEQNLNHDAMYWYRQDPGQGLRLIYYSQIVNDFQKGDIAEGYSVSREKKESFPLTVTSAQKNPTAFYLCATADGPYGYTFGSGTRLTVV.

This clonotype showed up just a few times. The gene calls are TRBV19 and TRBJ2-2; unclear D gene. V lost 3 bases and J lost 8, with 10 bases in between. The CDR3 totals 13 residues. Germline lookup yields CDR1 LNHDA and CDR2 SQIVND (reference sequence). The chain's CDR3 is CASSIDGRGELFF. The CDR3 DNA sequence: TGTGCCAGTAGTATTGACGGTAGAGGGGAGCTGTTTTTT.

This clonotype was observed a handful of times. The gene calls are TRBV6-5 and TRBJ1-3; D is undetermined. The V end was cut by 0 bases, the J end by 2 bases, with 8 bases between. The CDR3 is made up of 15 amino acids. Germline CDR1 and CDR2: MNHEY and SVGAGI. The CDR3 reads CASSYSPRTGNTIYF. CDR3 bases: TGTGCCAGCAGTTACTCCCCTCGGACTGGAAACACCATATATTTT.

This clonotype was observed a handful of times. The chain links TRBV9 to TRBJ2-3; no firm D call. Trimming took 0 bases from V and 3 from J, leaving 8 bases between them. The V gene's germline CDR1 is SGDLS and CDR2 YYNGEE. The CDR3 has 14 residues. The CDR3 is CASSVGLLTDTQYF. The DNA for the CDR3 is TGTGCCAGCAGCGTAGGTCTGCTGACAGATACGCAGTATTTT.

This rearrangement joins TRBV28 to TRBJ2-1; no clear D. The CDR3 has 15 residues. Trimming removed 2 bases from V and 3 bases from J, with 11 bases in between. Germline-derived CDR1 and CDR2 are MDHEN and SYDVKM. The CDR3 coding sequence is TGTGCCAGCAGTTTAGGGCAGGAAAGCTACAATGAGCAGTTCTTC. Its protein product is CASSLGQESYNEQFF.

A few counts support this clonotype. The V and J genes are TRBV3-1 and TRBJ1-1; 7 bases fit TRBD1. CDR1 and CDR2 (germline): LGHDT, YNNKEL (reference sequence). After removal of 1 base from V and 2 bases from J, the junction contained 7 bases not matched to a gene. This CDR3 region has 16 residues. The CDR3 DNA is TGTGCCAGCAGCCAAGGACGACAGGGAATAAACACTGAAGCTTTCTTT. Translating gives CASSQGRQGINTEAFF.

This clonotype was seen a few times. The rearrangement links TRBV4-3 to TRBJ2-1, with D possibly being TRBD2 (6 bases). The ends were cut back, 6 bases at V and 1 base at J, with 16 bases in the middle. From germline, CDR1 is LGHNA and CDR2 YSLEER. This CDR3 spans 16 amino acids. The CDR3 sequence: CASSQITSNSYNEQFF. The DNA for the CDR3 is TGCGCCAGCAGTCAAATTACTAGCAATTCCTACAATGAGCAGTTCTTC.

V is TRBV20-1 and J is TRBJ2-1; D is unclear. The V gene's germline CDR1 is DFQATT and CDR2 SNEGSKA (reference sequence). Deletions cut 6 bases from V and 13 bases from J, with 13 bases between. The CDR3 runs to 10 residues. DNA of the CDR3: TGCAGTGCCCCCTTGACGGATCAGTTCTTC. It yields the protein CSAPLTDQFF.

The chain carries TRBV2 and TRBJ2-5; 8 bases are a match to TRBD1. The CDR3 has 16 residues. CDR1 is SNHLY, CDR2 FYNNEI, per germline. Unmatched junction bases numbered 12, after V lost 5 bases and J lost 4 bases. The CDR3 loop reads CASSPGQGQGLETQYF. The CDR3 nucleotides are TGTGCCAGCAGTCCTGGACAAGGACAGGGTCTAGAGACCCAGTACTTC.

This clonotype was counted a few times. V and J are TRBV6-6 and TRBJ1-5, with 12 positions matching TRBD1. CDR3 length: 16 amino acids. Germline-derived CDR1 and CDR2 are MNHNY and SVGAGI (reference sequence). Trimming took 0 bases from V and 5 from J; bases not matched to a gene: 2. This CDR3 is CASSYSGTGGYQPQHF. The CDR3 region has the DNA TGTGCCAGCAGTTACTCTGGGACAGGGGGCTATCAGCCCCAGCATTTT.

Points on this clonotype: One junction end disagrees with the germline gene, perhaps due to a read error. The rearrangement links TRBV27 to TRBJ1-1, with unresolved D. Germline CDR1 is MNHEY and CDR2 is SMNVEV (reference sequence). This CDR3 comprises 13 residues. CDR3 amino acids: CASGQGLNTEAFF. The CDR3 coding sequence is TGCGCCAGCGGCCAAGGGCTGAACACTGAAGCTTTCTTT.

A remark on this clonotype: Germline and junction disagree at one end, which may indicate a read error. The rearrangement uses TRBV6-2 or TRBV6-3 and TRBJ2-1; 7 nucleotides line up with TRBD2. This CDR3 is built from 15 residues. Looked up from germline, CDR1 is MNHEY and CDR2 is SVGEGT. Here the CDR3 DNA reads TGCGGGGCCCGGACTCGGACTAGCTCCTACAATGAGCAGTTCTTC. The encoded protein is CGARTRTSSYNEQFF.

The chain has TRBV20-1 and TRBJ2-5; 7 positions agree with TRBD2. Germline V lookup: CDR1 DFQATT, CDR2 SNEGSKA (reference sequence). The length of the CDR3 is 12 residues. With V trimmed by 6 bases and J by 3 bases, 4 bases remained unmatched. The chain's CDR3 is CSALGLKETQYF. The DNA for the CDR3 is TGCAGTGCCCTGGGACTAAAAGAGACCCAGTACTTC.

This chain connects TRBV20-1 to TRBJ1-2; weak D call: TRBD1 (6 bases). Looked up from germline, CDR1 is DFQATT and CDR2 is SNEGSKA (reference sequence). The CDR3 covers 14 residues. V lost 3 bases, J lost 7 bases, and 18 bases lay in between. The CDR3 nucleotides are TGCAGTGCTAGTAGCGACGGAGGGGGGTCTGGCTACACCTTC. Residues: CSASSDGGGSGYTF.

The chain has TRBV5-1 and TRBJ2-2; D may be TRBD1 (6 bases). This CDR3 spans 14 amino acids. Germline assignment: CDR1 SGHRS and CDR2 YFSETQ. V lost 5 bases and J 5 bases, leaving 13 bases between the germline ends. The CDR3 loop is CASSRDIGTGELFF. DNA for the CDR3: TGCGCCAGCAGTAGGGACATCGGAACCGGGGAGCTGTTTTTT. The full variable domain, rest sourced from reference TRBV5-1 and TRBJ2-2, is KAGVTQTPRYLIKTRGQQVTLSCSPISGHRSVSWYQQTPGQGLQFLFEYFSETQRNKGNFPGRFSGRQFSNSRSEMNVSTLELGDSALYLCASSRDIGTGELFFGEGSRLTVL.

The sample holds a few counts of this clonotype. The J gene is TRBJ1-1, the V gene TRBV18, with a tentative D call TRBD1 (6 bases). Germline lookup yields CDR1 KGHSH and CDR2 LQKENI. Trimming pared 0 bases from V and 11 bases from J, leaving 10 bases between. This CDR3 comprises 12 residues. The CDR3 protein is CASSPPGAGAFF. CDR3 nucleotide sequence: TGTGCCAGCTCACCACCGGGGGCCGGGGCTTTCTTT.

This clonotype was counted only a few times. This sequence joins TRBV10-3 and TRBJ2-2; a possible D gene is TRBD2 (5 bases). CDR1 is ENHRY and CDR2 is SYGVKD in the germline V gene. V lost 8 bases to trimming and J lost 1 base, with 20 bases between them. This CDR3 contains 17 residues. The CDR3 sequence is CAIGSSTTHRNTGELFF. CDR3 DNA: TGTGCCATCGGATCTAGCACAACCCACCGGAACACCGGGGAGCTGTTTTTT.

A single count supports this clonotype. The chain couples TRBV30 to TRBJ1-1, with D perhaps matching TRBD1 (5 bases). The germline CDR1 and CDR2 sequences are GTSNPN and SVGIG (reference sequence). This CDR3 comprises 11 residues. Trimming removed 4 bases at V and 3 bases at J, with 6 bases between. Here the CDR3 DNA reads TGTGCCTGGAAAGGGGACACTGAAGCTTTCTTT. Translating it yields CAWKGDTEAFF.

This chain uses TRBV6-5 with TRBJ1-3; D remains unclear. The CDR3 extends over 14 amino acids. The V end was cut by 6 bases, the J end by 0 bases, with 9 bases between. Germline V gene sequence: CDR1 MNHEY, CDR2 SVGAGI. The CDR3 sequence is CASRPLRSGNTIYF. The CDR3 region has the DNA TGTGCCAGCAGACCGCTACGCTCTGGAAACACCATATATTTT.

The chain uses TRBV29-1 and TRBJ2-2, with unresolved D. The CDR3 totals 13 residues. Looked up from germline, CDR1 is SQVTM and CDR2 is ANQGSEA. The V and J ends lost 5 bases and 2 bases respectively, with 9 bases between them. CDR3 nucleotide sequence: TGCAGCGTTCACCCGAGAAACACCGGGGAGCTGTTTTTT. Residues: CSVHPRNTGELFF.

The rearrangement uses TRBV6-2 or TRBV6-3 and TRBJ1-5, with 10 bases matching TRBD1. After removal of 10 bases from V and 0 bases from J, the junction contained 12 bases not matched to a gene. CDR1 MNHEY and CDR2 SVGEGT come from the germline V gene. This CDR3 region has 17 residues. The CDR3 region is CANTNRRDRGSNQPQHF. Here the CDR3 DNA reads TGTGCCAACACCAATAGAAGGGACAGGGGTAGCAATCAGCCCCAGCATTTT.

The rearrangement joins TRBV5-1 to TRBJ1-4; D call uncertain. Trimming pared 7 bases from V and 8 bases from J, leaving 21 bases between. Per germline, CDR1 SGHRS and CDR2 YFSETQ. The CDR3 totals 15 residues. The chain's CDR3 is CASLRGRLGTEKLFF. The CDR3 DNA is TGCGCCAGCTTACGAGGTCGACTCGGAACAGAAAAACTGTTTTTT.

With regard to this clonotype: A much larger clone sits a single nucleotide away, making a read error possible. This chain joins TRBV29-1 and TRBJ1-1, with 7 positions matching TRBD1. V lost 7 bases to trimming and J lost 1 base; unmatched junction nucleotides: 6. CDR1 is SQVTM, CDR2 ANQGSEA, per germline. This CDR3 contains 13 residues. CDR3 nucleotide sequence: TGCAGCGACCGGGACAGCCAGAACACTGAAGCTTTCTTT. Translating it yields CSDRDSQNTEAFF.